The clone carrying this T cell receptor (beta chain) has more than one count but fewer than ten. Antigen unknown. These data belong to a study of T cell repertoires in cytomegalovirus infection. For the study at large: Selection of CMV epitopes for the study included recently identified HLA-C-restricted and well-studied HLA-B-restricted ones. Matching HLA type, along with CMV infection, was indicated by public TCR beta signatures.

MiXCR, run by TCRdb on the reads, gives a single entry per CDR3 protein. This sample has 310,000 or so distinct CDR3 sequences, with about 25% found just once. Study conclusions and caveats: Cumulative frequency (of public TCR beta family members) identified carriers of CMV plus the relevant HLA. It was HLA-C-restricted CMV-specific TCR beta clonotypes that dominated the response ex vivo.

The sample in question was cultured PBMCs, obtained from culture after CMV antigen stimulation. This TCR came from a human donor in good health (CMV status not recorded). Some clones in this sample may be carry-over from other donors' samples.

The CDR3 sequence is CASSYQGEETQYF. CDR3 bases: TGTGCCAGCAGCTATCAGGGGGAAGAGACCCAGTACTTC. This sequence joins TRBV7-2 and TRBJ2-5; 7 bases align to TRBD1. This CDR3 contains 13 residues. Germline V gene lookup returns CDR1 SGHTA and CDR2 FQGNSA. Germline trimming cut 4 bases from V and 3 bases from J; bases unmatched to any gene: 2.